The 27 T cell receptor beta chains below were found in one sample sequenced in a study of T-cell memory formation after mild COVID-19. MiXCR, run by TCRdb on the 5' RACE reads, gives a single entry per CDR3 protein. The sample carries roughly 130,000 distinct CDR3 sequences, about 17% recorded once. Sequenced: PBMCs or a T cell subset sorted from them (not recorded which). The receptors come from a man between 18 and 29 years old who had mild COVID-19 (a few samples of this study predate the infection). Cell type and time point are not known.

This clonotype has a handful of counts. The gene calls are TRBV7-3 and TRBJ2-3; possible D gene TRBD2, 7 bases. Per the germline V gene, CDR1 is SGHTA and CDR2 is FQGTGA. V was cut by 5 bases and J by 14 bases, with 17 bases left in between. The CDR3 has 12 amino acids. The CDR3 sequence: CASSDLGGGTYF. The CDR3 region has the DNA TGTGCCAGCAGCGATCTGGGAGGGGGGACGTATTTT.

This clonotype was observed a handful of times. The J gene is TRBJ2-3, the V gene TRBV11-3; 8 nucleotides line up with TRBD2. The CDR3 extends over 19 amino acids. V was clipped by 1 base and J by 0 bases; unmatched bases: 12. Germline V gene lookup returns CDR1 SGHNT and CDR2 YENEEA. The CDR3 here is CASSLGAPPGLESTDTQYF. The CDR3 DNA reads TGTGCCAGCAGCTTAGGAGCGCCCCCGGGACTAGAGAGCACAGATACGCAGTATTTT.

The chain uses TRBV24-1 and TRBJ1-5; 11 bases agree with TRBD1. Germline V gene sequence: CDR1 KGHDR, CDR2 SFDVKD. This CDR3 region has 13 residues. The V gene end was trimmed by 12 bases and the J gene end by 4 bases; junction bases not matched to a gene: 4. The CDR3 DNA reads as TGTGCCGCCGGGACAGGGGGTAATCAGCCCCAGCATTTT. This translates into CAAGTGGNQPQHF.

This clonotype was counted many times. The chain is built from TRBV5-1 and TRBJ2-5; the D is unclear. The ends were cut back, 4 bases at V and 5 bases at J, with 15 bases in the middle. The CDR3 is 14 residues long. CDR1 SGHRS and CDR2 YFSETQ come from the germline V gene. The CDR3 sequence is CASSRNPSEETQYF. For the CDR3, the DNA is TGCGCCAGCAGCCGGAACCCGTCGGAGGAGACCCAGTACTTC.

This clonotype was recorded a few times. V gene TRBV12-3 or TRBV12-4 combines with J gene TRBJ2-4; 13 bases fit TRBD2. The CDR3 length is 23 residues. Trimming cost V 2 bases and J 0 bases; bases outside gene matches: 19. CDR3 amino acids: CASSLLFRHGLAGAPLAKNIQYF. DNA for the CDR3: TGTGCCAGCAGTTTACTTTTTCGTCACGGACTAGCGGGGGCACCCCTAGCCAAAAACATTCAGTACTTC.

This clonotype was seen more than once but under ten times. The J gene is TRBJ1-1, the V gene TRBV7-2; D gene ambiguous. CDR1 is SGHTA and CDR2 is FQGNSA in the germline V gene. The CDR3 sequence is 13 residues long. Trimming left V 5 bases short and J 6 bases short, with 13 bases between. Written as DNA, the CDR3 is TGTGCCAGCAGCCCCCAGGTCGGGTCTGAAGCTTTCTTT. It encodes CASSPQVGSEAFF.

This clonotype came up a few times. The CDR3 coding sequence is TGCAGTGCTAGTGAGGGAACACCCCTCCACTTT. Translation gives CSASEGTPLHF. V usage is TRBV20-1 and J usage is TRBJ1-6; D remains ambiguous. The length of the CDR3 is 11 residues. Trimming cost V 3 bases and J 11 bases, with 8 bases left between them. The germline V gene encodes CDR1 DFQATT and CDR2 SNEGSKA (reference sequence).

J is TRBJ1-4 and V is TRBV12-3 or TRBV12-4, with TRBD1 matching 7 bases. The CDR3 is 16 residues long. The V segment lost 2 bases and the J segment 5 bases; nucleotides outside the gene matches: 8. The CDR3 here is CASSLSSGGGNEKLFF. CDR3 coding DNA: TGTGCCAGCAGTTTAAGCTCAGGGGGAGGGAATGAAAAACTGTTTTTT.

The chain carries TRBV5-1 and TRBJ1-1; 7 bases map to TRBD1. The CDR3 sequence is 15 residues long. J lost 3 bases, V lost 4 bases, and 9 bases had no gene match. Germline V lookup: CDR1 SGHRS, CDR2 YFSETQ. CDR3 sequence reads: CASSTPQGTDTEAFF. Written as DNA, the CDR3 is TGCGCCAGCAGCACACCACAGGGGACGGACACTGAAGCTTTCTTT.

The CDR3, as DNA: TGCAGTGCTAGAGATCGGGACATCTATGGCTACACCTTC. Translation gives CSARDRDIYGYTF. V is TRBV20-1 and J is TRBJ1-2; tentative D call: TRBD1 (6 bases). The CDR3 runs 13 residues. In germline, CDR1 is DFQATT, CDR2 SNEGSKA (reference sequence). The V and J ends lost 0 bases and 4 bases respectively, with 9 bases between them.

V gene TRBV20-1 combines with J gene TRBJ2-3; 12 bases agree with TRBD2. J lost 4 bases, V lost 0 bases, and 5 bases had no gene match. The CDR3 is 16 amino acids. Germline CDR1 DFQATT, CDR2 SNEGSKA (reference sequence). The CDR3 is CSARDRASGGADTQYF. The CDR3 nucleotides are TGCAGTGCTAGAGATCGGGCTAGCGGGGGGGCAGATACGCAGTATTTT.

This rearrangement joins TRBV21-1 to TRBJ1-2; the table names TRBD1, a call not compared with the DNA. TRBV21-1 is noted as a pseudogene. The CDR3 runs to 16 residues. This CDR3 reads CASSNPRGRLAYGYTF. The CDR3 DNA is TGTGCCAGCAGCAACCCGAGGGGACGCTTGGCTTATGGCTACACCTTC.

The CDR3 nucleotides are TGTGCCAGCAGTTTCGGCAGGGGATATGGCTACACCTTC. Translated: CASSFGRGYGYTF. The gene calls are TRBV12-3 or TRBV12-4 and TRBJ1-2, with D possibly TRBD1 on 6 matching bases. The length of the CDR3 is 13 residues. Trimming pared 3 bases from V and 5 bases from J, leaving 10 bases between.

About this clonotype itself: One end of the junction does not line up with germline, which may come from a read error. The chain joins TRBV4-1 to TRBJ1-2; D possibly corresponds to TRBD1 (5 bases). This CDR3 is 16 amino acids long. In germline, CDR1 is MGHRA, CDR2 YSYEKL. CDR3 in amino acids: CASSRGLMGSNYGCTF. In DNA, the CDR3 is TGCGCCAGCAGCCGGGGACTGATGGGGTCTAACTATGGCTGCACCTTC.

In its sample, this clonotype was seen a few times. The chain combines TRBV19 with TRBJ1-5, with 8 bases matching TRBD1. Germline values: CDR1 LNHDA, CDR2 SQIVND (reference sequence). Trimming at V came to 3 bases and at J to 5 bases, leaving 9 bases not matched to a gene. The CDR3 loop spans 16 amino acids. CDR3 DNA: TGTGCCAGTAGTATTAAAGGGACAGGTTTGTATCAGCCCCAGCATTTT. Translated: CASSIKGTGLYQPQHF. The full variable domain, with the rest looked up from reference TRBV19 and TRBJ1-5, is DGGITQSPKYLFRKEGQNVTLSCEQNLNHDAMYWYRQDPGQGLRLIYYSQIVNDFQKGDIAEGYSVSREKKESFPLTVTSAQKNPTAFYLCASSIKGTGLYQPQHFGDGTRLSIL.

V usage is TRBV20-1 and J usage is TRBJ2-3; no clear D. The CDR3 runs to 12 residues. The germline CDR1 and CDR2 sequences are DFQATT and SNEGSKA (reference sequence). The germline V and J ends were trimmed by 6 bases and 0 bases, with 7 bases remaining between them. CDR3 in DNA: TGCAGTGCAGGCCTTAGCACAGATACGCAGTATTTT. It codes for CSAGLSTDTQYF.

The table lists this clonotype with many counts. This chain connects TRBV12-3 or TRBV12-4 to TRBJ2-2; D gene ambiguous. This CDR3 is 12 amino acids long. Trimming cost V 6 bases and J 8 bases, with 10 bases left between them. The CDR3 spells CASSPLRGELFF. The DNA of the CDR3 is TGTGCCAGCAGCCCCTTGAGAGGGGAGCTGTTTTTT.

This clonotype was seen a handful of times. The CDR3 DNA sequence: TGTGCCAGCAGCCAAGGGGGACTAGCGGAAGAGACCCAGTACTTC. It yields the protein CASSQGGLAEETQYF. This rearrangement joins TRBV3-1 to TRBJ2-5; 11 nucleotides match TRBD2. Germline V lookup: CDR1 LGHDT, CDR2 YNNKEL (reference sequence). CDR3 length equals 15 residues. Trimming cost V 1 base and J 3 bases; bases outside gene matches: 1.

This clonotype was counted only a few times. The DNA of the CDR3 is TGCGCCAGCAGCTTGCTCCGGGGGCCCCGCAATGATACGCAGTATTTT. It encodes CASSLLRGPRNDTQYF. The chain has TRBV5-1 and TRBJ2-3; the D call may be TRBD1 or TRBD2 (6 bases each). Germline assignment: CDR1 SGHRS and CDR2 YFSETQ. The V gene lost 1 base and the J gene lost 6 bases, with 18 bases spanning the gap. The CDR3 is 16 amino acids.

This clonotype was picked up a small number of times. The V and J genes are TRBV13 and TRBJ2-1; D possibly corresponds to TRBD2 (5 bases). The V gene lost 0 bases and the J gene lost 9 bases, with 9 bases spanning the gap. Germline V gene sequence: CDR1 PRHDT, CDR2 FYEKMQ (reference sequence). The CDR3 covers 13 residues. CDR3 bases: TGTGCCAGCAGCTTAGGGTTGAGCGGTGAGCAGTTCTTC. This translates into CASSLGLSGEQFF.

This clonotype appeared a few times. V usage is TRBV7-2 and J usage is TRBJ1-2; 10 nucleotides align to TRBD1. V trimming: 3 bases; J trimming: 3 bases; junction bases outside the gene matches: 4. This CDR3 has 15 amino acids. CDR1 SGHTA and CDR2 FQGNSA come from the germline V gene. The CDR3 DNA reads TGTGCCAGCAGCTTTAGGGGGACAGGGGACTATGGCTACACCTTC. Translating gives CASSFRGTGDYGYTF.

This clonotype was picked up a small number of times. The V call is TRBV15, the J call TRBJ2-7; D is possibly TRBD2 (7 bases). From germline, CDR1 is LNHNV and CDR2 YYDKDF (reference sequence). The CDR3 length is 18 residues. V lost 5 bases, J lost 0 bases, and 23 bases lay in between. The chain's CDR3 is CATSFDGGQRFSSYEQYV. CDR3 nucleotide sequence: TGTGCCACCAGCTTCGACGGGGGGCAACGTTTTAGCTCCTACGAGCAGTACGTC.

This clonotype showed up just a few times. The J gene is TRBJ2-3, the V gene TRBV5-1; 10 nucleotides align to TRBD2. Germline CDR1 is SGHRS and CDR2 is YFSETQ. The CDR3 has 14 residues. V lost 3 bases and J lost 6; bases outside the gene matches: 4. CDR3 region: CASSSPSGGDTQYF. The CDR3 DNA reads as TGCGCCAGCAGCTCCCCTAGCGGGGGTGATACGCAGTATTTT. The variable domain in full, with the rest retrieved from reference TRBV5-1 and TRBJ2-3, is KAGVTQTPRYLIKTRGQQVTLSCSPISGHRSVSWYQQTPGQGLQFLFEYFSETQRNKGNFPGRFSGRQFSNSRSEMNVSTLELGDSALYLCASSSPSGGDTQYFGPGTRLTVL.

This clonotype was found many times. The V and J genes are TRBV15 and TRBJ2-2; maybe TRBD1 (6 bases). The CDR3 is 18 residues long. V lost 3 bases and J 5 bases, leaving 22 bases between the germline ends. From germline, CDR1 is LNHNV and CDR2 YYDKDF (reference sequence). The DNA for the CDR3 is TGTGCCACCAGCAGCCAGGGGTCCTCTCAATTTTTTACCGGGGAGCTGTTTTTT. Its translation: CATSSQGSSQFFTGELFF.

The chain couples TRBV20-1 to TRBJ2-1, with 7 bases matching TRBD2. Germline V gene sequence: CDR1 DFQATT, CDR2 SNEGSKA (reference sequence). The CDR3 totals 14 residues. With 6 bases clipped from V and 4 bases from J, the junction kept 9 bases outside the gene matches. The CDR3 bases are TGCAGTGCCGCTTCGCGGGGGTATTACAATGAGCAGTTCTTC. It yields the protein CSAASRGYYNEQFF.

The chain carries TRBV5-4 and TRBJ2-6; D not certain. The CDR3 runs 15 residues. Germline CDR1 reads SGHNT; CDR2 reads YYREEE (reference sequence). With 5 bases removed from V and 9 bases from J, the gap between germline ends came to 18 bases. Here the CDR3 reads CASSSEWQARNVLTF. The DNA of the CDR3 is TGTGCCAGCAGTTCGGAGTGGCAAGCCCGCAACGTCCTGACTTTC.

This clonotype came up a few times. CDR3 nucleotide sequence: TGTGCCAGCAACCGGGCGGAGAACACTGAAGCTTTCTTT. Translated: CASNRAENTEAFF. J is TRBJ1-1 and V is TRBV12-3 or TRBV12-4, with D unresolved. V lost 7 bases and J lost 1, with 10 bases in between. The CDR3 loop spans 13 amino acids.